Listed below are T cell receptor beta chains from one sample, sequenced in a study of blood T cell repertoires in COVID-19. Generated by immunoSEQ multiplex PCR, the TCRdb table keeps only in-frame clones and is missing some. The table lists fewer than 25,000 clones, roughly 87% of them singletons, with 2.5% to 3.5% in the top ten. Sequencing was carried out using peripheral blood. All receptors derive from a man between 65 and 85 years old with acute or convalescent COVID-19. Each CDR3 is given with its conserved first and last residue. A D gene is named only where the DNA matches it firmly. Some rows have no size entry. The others give once, few or many, or a class for an expanded clone.

v_call: TRBV5-4; d_call: .; j_call: TRBJ2-7; clone_size: once; cdr3_aa: CASSLDGGAYEQYF; cdr3_nt: TGTGCCAGCAGCTTGGACGGGGGAGCCTACGAGCAGTACTTC
v_call: TRBV19; d_call: .; j_call: TRBJ1-2; clone_size: .; cdr3_aa: CASSIRGLGYTF; cdr3_nt: TGTGCCAGTAGTATCCGGGGATTGGGCTACACCTTC
v_call: TRBV24-1; d_call: TRBD1; j_call: TRBJ1-2; clone_size: .; cdr3_aa: CATSESGTGGSYGYTF; cdr3_nt: TGTGCCACCAGTGAGTCCGGGACAGGGGGTAGCTATGGCTACACCTTC
v_call: TRBV7-9; d_call: .; j_call: TRBJ2-7; clone_size: .; cdr3_aa: CASSPYRHLYEQYF; cdr3_nt: TGTGCCAGCAGCCCCTACAGACACCTCTACGAGCAGTACTTC
v_call: TRBV4-1; d_call: TRBD1; j_call: TRBJ2-7; clone_size: .; cdr3_aa: CASSQTTGTGTSYEQYF; cdr3_nt: TGCGCCAGCAGCCAAACCACCGGGACAGGGACGTCCTACGAGCAGTACTTC
v_call: TRBV2; d_call: .; j_call: TRBJ2-2; clone_size: once; cdr3_aa: CASSLVGDTGELFF; cdr3_nt: TGTGCCAGCAGTTTGGTCGGGGACACCGGGGAGCTGTTTTTT
v_call: TRBV5-1; d_call: TRBD2; j_call: TRBJ2-3; clone_size: .; cdr3_aa: CASSPSGRAGDTQYF; cdr3_nt: TGCGCCAGCAGCCCAAGCGGGAGGGCGGGAGATACGCAGTATTTT
v_call: TRBV5-1; d_call: .; j_call: TRBJ1-1; clone_size: .; cdr3_aa: CASSVAAANTEAFF; cdr3_nt: TGCGCCAGCAGCGTGGCAGCGGCGAACACTGAAGCTTTCTTT
v_call: TRBV6-5; d_call: .; j_call: TRBJ2-7; clone_size: .; cdr3_aa: CASSTGLTTYEQYF; cdr3_nt: TGTGCCAGCAGTACGGGACTGACGACCTACGAGCAGTACTTC
v_call: TRBV3-1/TRBV3-2; d_call: .; j_call: TRBJ1-5; clone_size: .; cdr3_aa: CASSQGFAVSGNQPQHF; cdr3_nt: TGTGCCAGCAGCCAAGGATTTGCGGTTTCTGGCAATCAGCCCCAGCATTTT
v_call: TRBV28; d_call: TRBD1; j_call: TRBJ2-7; clone_size: .; cdr3_aa: CASRPTGGAEQYF; cdr3_nt: TGTGCCAGCAGGCCCACAGGGGGCGCAGAGCAGTACTTC
v_call: TRBV5-1; d_call: .; j_call: TRBJ2-5; clone_size: once; cdr3_aa: CASSLEPGQEKTQYF; cdr3_nt: TGCGCCAGCAGCTTGGAACCGGGACAAGAAAAGACCCAGTACTTC
v_call: TRBV14; d_call: .; j_call: TRBJ2-3; clone_size: .; cdr3_aa: CASRATRLTDTQYF; cdr3_nt: TGTGCCAGCAGAGCTACTAGGTTAACAGATACGCAGTATTTT
v_call: TRBV5-6; d_call: .; j_call: TRBJ2-7; clone_size: .; cdr3_aa: CASSYGQSNYEQYF; cdr3_nt: TGTGCCAGCAGCTACGGACAGAGTAACTACGAGCAGTACTTC
v_call: TRBV6-5; d_call: TRBD1; j_call: TRBJ1-6; clone_size: .; cdr3_aa: CASSYRDSVIQSLHF; cdr3_nt: TGTGCCAGCAGTTACCGGGACAGTGTAATTCAATCCCTCCACTTT
v_call: TRBV7-6; d_call: TRBD2; j_call: TRBJ2-1; clone_size: .; cdr3_aa: CASSLAGREIHNEQFF; cdr3_nt: TGTGCCAGCAGCTTAGCGGGGCGGGAGATTCACAATGAGCAGTTCTTC
v_call: TRBV5-8; d_call: TRBD1; j_call: TRBJ1-2; clone_size: once; cdr3_aa: CASSLGTGSLYGYTF; cdr3_nt: TGTGCCAGCAGCTTGGGGACAGGGTCCCTCTATGGCTACACCTTC
v_call: TRBV14; d_call: .; j_call: TRBJ2-6; clone_size: few; cdr3_aa: CATQGDGANVLTF; cdr3_nt: TGTGCCACCCAGGGTGACGGGGCCAACGTCCTGACTTTC
v_call: TRBV5-6; d_call: TRBD1; j_call: TRBJ1-1; clone_size: .; cdr3_aa: CASSRTGGTEAFF; cdr3_nt: TGTGCCAGCAGCAGGACAGGGGGCACTGAAGCTTTCTTT
v_call: TRBV18; d_call: TRBD1; j_call: TRBJ1-2; clone_size: .; cdr3_aa: CASSPQPGQNYGYTF; cdr3_nt: TGTGCCAGCTCACCGCAACCGGGACAGAACTATGGCTACACCTTC
v_call: TRBV6-2/TRBV6-3; d_call: TRBD1; j_call: TRBJ2-3; clone_size: once; cdr3_aa: CASSSVTGAPTDTQYF; cdr3_nt: TGTGCCAGCAGTTCCGTGACAGGGGCCCCCACAGATACGCAGTATTTT
v_call: TRBV3-1/TRBV3-2; d_call: .; j_call: TRBJ1-3; clone_size: .; cdr3_aa: CASSQAGSSGNTIYF; cdr3_nt: TGTGCCAGCAGCCAGGCGGGGAGCTCTGGAAACACCATATATTTT
v_call: TRBV10-3; d_call: .; j_call: TRBJ2-7; clone_size: .; cdr3_aa: CAISETYYEQYF; cdr3_nt: TGTGCCATCAGTGAGACCTACTACGAGCAGTACTTC
v_call: TRBV18; d_call: .; j_call: TRBJ1-4; clone_size: .; cdr3_aa: CASSPVGGGPATNEKLFF; cdr3_nt: TGTGCCAGCTCACCAGTCGGCGGGGGACCCGCAACTAATGAAAAACTGTTTTTT
v_call: TRBV12-3/TRBV12-4; d_call: TRBD1; j_call: TRBJ1-1; clone_size: .; cdr3_aa: CASSLRGHTEAFF; cdr3_nt: TGTGCCAGCAGTTTAAGGGGGCACACTGAAGCTTTCTTT
v_call: TRBV5-4; d_call: TRBD2; j_call: TRBJ2-2; clone_size: .; cdr3_aa: CASSHGTSGNTGELFF; cdr3_nt: TGTGCCAGCAGCCACGGGACTAGCGGGAACACCGGGGAGCTGTTTTTT
v_call: TRBV5-4; d_call: TRBD2; j_call: TRBJ2-7; clone_size: .; cdr3_aa: CASSPRLAGGSYEQYF; cdr3_nt: TGTGCCAGCAGCCCGAGACTAGCGGGAGGCTCCTACGAGCAGTACTTC
v_call: TRBV18; d_call: .; j_call: TRBJ1-2; clone_size: .; cdr3_aa: CASSPEKGQANYGYTF; cdr3_nt: TGTGCCAGCTCACCAGAAAAGGGACAAGCGAACTATGGCTACACCTTC
v_call: TRBV6-2/TRBV6-3; d_call: TRBD1; j_call: TRBJ1-2; clone_size: once; cdr3_aa: CASSFPGTDLLSYGYTF; cdr3_nt: TGTGCCAGCAGTTTTCCCGGGACAGATCTTTTGAGCTATGGCTACACCTTC
v_call: TRBV6-5; d_call: .; j_call: TRBJ2-7; clone_size: .; cdr3_aa: CASRPGEGASYEQYF; cdr3_nt: TGTGCCAGCAGGCCGGGAGAAGGGGCGTCCTACGAGCAGTACTTC
v_call: TRBV29-1; d_call: .; j_call: TRBJ2-1; clone_size: .; cdr3_aa: CSVQGDSSYNEQFF; cdr3_nt: TGCAGCGTTCAGGGCGACAGCTCCTACAATGAGCAGTTCTTC
v_call: TRBV7-6; d_call: .; j_call: TRBJ2-2; clone_size: .; cdr3_aa: CASSLESGRNTGELFF; cdr3_nt: TGTGCCAGCAGCTTAGAGTCAGGGCGGAACACCGGGGAGCTGTTTTTT
v_call: TRBV7-6; d_call: .; j_call: TRBJ1-6; clone_size: few; cdr3_aa: CASSLAPEYNSPLHF; cdr3_nt: TGTGCCAGCAGCTTAGCCCCGGAGTATAATTCACCCCTCCACTTT
v_call: TRBV6-5; d_call: .; j_call: TRBJ2-1; clone_size: .; cdr3_aa: CASSYSEYNEQFF; cdr3_nt: TGTGCCAGCAGTTACTCGGAGTACAATGAGCAGTTCTTC
v_call: TRBV5-4; d_call: TRBD2; j_call: TRBJ2-4; clone_size: .; cdr3_aa: CASSRGGQENIQYF; cdr3_nt: TGTGCCAGCAGCCGGGGAGGGCAGGAAAACATTCAGTACTTC
v_call: TRBV5-4; d_call: .; j_call: TRBJ1-1; clone_size: .; cdr3_aa: CASSMGQRVDSEAFF; cdr3_nt: TGTGCCAGCAGCATGGGACAACGGGTGGACTCTGAAGCTTTCTTT
v_call: TRBV5-1; d_call: .; j_call: TRBJ2-3; clone_size: .; cdr3_aa: CASSLGESTDTQYF; cdr3_nt: TGCGCCAGCAGCTTGGGCGAGAGCACAGATACGCAGTATTTT
v_call: TRBV5-5; d_call: .; j_call: TRBJ1-1; clone_size: .; cdr3_aa: CASSSGRGTYTEAFF; cdr3_nt: TGTGCCAGCAGCTCGGGGCGGGGGACGTATACTGAAGCTTTCTTT
v_call: TRBV29-1; d_call: TRBD1; j_call: TRBJ2-7; clone_size: .; cdr3_aa: CSATKGAGVYEQYF; cdr3_nt: TGCAGCGCAACAAAGGGGGCCGGAGTTTACGAGCAGTACTTC
v_call: TRBV18; d_call: TRBD1; j_call: TRBJ2-7; clone_size: .; cdr3_aa: CASSQGQASSYEQYF; cdr3_nt: TGTGCCAGCTCACAGGGACAGGCGAGCTCCTACGAGCAGTACTTC
v_call: TRBV27; d_call: TRBD1; j_call: TRBJ2-7; clone_size: .; cdr3_aa: CASSFRGHSYEQYF; cdr3_nt: TGTGCCAGCAGTTTTAGGGGGCACTCCTACGAGCAGTACTTC
v_call: TRBV5-1; d_call: TRBD1; j_call: TRBJ1-2; clone_size: once; cdr3_aa: CATTLDRDHGYTF; cdr3_nt: TGCGCCACTACCCTAGACAGGGATCATGGCTACACCTTC
v_call: TRBV7-2; d_call: .; j_call: TRBJ1-5; clone_size: .; cdr3_aa: CASSYRSNQPQHF; cdr3_nt: TGTGCCAGCAGCTACAGGTCAAATCAGCCCCAGCATTTT
v_call: TRBV11-2; d_call: TRBD1; j_call: TRBJ2-1; clone_size: .; cdr3_aa: CASSLPGQRVSSYNEQFF; cdr3_nt: TGTGCCAGCAGCTTACCGGGACAGAGGGTTAGCTCCTACAATGAGCAGTTCTTC
v_call: TRBV18; d_call: .; j_call: TRBJ1-3; clone_size: .; cdr3_aa: CASSPIRERSGNTIYF; cdr3_nt: TGTGCCAGCTCACCGATACGGGAGAGATCTGGAAACACCATATATTTT
v_call: TRBV4-3; d_call: .; j_call: TRBJ1-4; clone_size: once; cdr3_aa: CASSQSDGRGEKLFF; cdr3_nt: TGCGCCAGCAGCCAGTCTGACGGCAGGGGAGAAAAACTGTTTTTT
v_call: TRBV28; d_call: .; j_call: TRBJ1-5; clone_size: .; cdr3_aa: CASSSPNQPQHF; cdr3_nt: TGTGCCAGCAGTTCCCCTAATCAGCCCCAGCATTTT
v_call: TRBV2; d_call: TRBD1; j_call: TRBJ1-4; clone_size: .; cdr3_aa: CASRDLRGRNEKLFF; cdr3_nt: TGTGCCAGCAGAGATCTCAGGGGGCGGAATGAAAAACTGTTTTTT
v_call: TRBV3-1/TRBV3-2; d_call: TRBD2; j_call: TRBJ2-1; clone_size: .; cdr3_aa: CASSSTSSGRSNEQFF; cdr3_nt: TGTGCCAGCAGCTCAACTTCTAGCGGGAGGTCGAATGAGCAGTTCTTC
v_call: TRBV28; d_call: TRBD1; j_call: TRBJ1-2; clone_size: few; cdr3_aa: CASSLMGTGVLF; cdr3_nt: TGTGCCAGCAGTTTAATGGGGACAGGGGTGCTCTTC
v_call: TRBV28; d_call: .; j_call: TRBJ1-1; clone_size: .; cdr3_aa: CASTQDTEAFF; cdr3_nt: TGTGCCAGTACCCAGGACACTGAAGCTTTCTTT
v_call: TRBV7-9; d_call: .; j_call: TRBJ2-5; clone_size: .; cdr3_aa: CASSFRQARGETQYF; cdr3_nt: TGTGCCAGCAGCTTCAGGCAAGCCAGGGGAGAGACCCAGTACTTC
v_call: TRBV12-3/TRBV12-4; d_call: .; j_call: TRBJ1-4; clone_size: .; cdr3_aa: CASSGGEKLFF; cdr3_nt: TGTGCCAGCAGTGGAGGTGAAAAACTGTTTTTT
v_call: TRBV9; d_call: .; j_call: TRBJ2-5; clone_size: .; cdr3_aa: CASSVGGDQETQYF; cdr3_nt: TGTGCCAGCAGCGTAGGGGGGGACCAAGAGACCCAGTACTTC
v_call: TRBV4-2; d_call: TRBD1; j_call: TRBJ1-5; clone_size: .; cdr3_aa: CASSQDPQGGNQPQHF; cdr3_nt: TGTGCCAGCAGCCAAGATCCACAGGGGGGGAATCAGCCCCAGCATTTT
v_call: TRBV5-6; d_call: TRBD1; j_call: TRBJ2-7; clone_size: once; cdr3_aa: CASSLDTGGRPGTEQYF; cdr3_nt: TGTGCCAGCAGCTTGGATACAGGGGGGCGCCCGGGTACAGAGCAGTACTTC
v_call: TRBV6-2/TRBV6-3; d_call: .; j_call: TRBJ1-1; clone_size: .; cdr3_aa: CASSYSVSNTEAFF; cdr3_nt: TGTGCCAGCAGTTACTCCGTCTCGAACACTGAAGCTTTCTTT